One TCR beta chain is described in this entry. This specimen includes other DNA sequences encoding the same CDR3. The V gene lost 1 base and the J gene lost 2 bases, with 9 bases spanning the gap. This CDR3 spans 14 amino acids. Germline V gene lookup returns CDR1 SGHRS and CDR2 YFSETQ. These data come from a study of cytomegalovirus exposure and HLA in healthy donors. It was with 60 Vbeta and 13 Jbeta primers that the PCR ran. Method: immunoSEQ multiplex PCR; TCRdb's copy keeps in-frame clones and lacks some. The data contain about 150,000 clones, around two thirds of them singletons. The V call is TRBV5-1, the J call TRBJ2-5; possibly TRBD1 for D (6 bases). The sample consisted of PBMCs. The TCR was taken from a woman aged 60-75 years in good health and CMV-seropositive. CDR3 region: CASSLSGQQETQYF. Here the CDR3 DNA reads TGCGCCAGCAGCTTGTCCGGACAGCAAGAGACCCAGTACTTC.